This T cell receptor beta chain was observed in a study of shared clonotypes between healthy human individuals. The CDR3 runs 15 residues. CDR1 and CDR2 (germline): LNHNV, YYDKDF (reference sequence). V lost 4 bases, J lost 4 bases, and 14 bases lay in between. The protocol was immunoSEQ multiplex PCR, while the TCRdb copy is restricted to in-frame clones and leaves out a portion. The repertoire includes approximately 1.4 million clones, approximately 98% of them detected once, and roughly 0.45% sits in the top ten. The study drew all its donors from Caucasian adults living in Nashville, Tennessee. CD45RA+ naive and CD45RA-negative memory subsets were separated from CD4+ cells.

Sequencing was performed on naive CD4+ T cells sorted from blood. Subset denoted: CD45RA+ positively selected. The receptor was isolated from a man younger than 40 in good health. This chain links TRBV15 with TRBJ2-1; tentatively, D is TRBD1 or TRBD2 (5 bases each). This CDR3 reads CATSIMGDWYNEQFF. Written as DNA, the CDR3 is TGTGCCACCAGCATTATGGGGGATTGGTACAATGAGCAGTTCTTC.